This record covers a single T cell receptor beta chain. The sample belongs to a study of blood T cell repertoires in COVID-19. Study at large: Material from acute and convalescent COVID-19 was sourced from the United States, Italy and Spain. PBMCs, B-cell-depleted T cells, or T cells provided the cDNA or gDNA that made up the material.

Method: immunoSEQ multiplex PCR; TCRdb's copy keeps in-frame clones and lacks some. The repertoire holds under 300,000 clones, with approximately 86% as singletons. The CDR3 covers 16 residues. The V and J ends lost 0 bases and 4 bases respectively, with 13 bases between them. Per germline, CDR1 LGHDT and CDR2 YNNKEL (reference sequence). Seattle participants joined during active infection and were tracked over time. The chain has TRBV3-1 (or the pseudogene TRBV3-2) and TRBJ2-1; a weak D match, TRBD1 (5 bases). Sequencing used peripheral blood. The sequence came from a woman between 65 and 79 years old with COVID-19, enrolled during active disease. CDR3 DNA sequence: TGTGCCAGCAGCCAAGATTGGCAGGGTCAATACAATGAGCAGTTCTTC. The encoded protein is CASSQDWQGQYNEQFF.